These T cell receptor beta chains were read from a single sample in a study of blood T cell repertoires in COVID-19. The table came from immunoSEQ multiplex PCR; TCRdb's copy has only in-frame clones and leaves some out. Of 200,000 to 300,000 clones listed, about 90% are singletons. What was sequenced was PBMCs or T cells enriched from blood (not recorded which). The source is a woman aged 40 to 49 who had been exposed to COVID-19. The CDR3 runs from the conserved cysteine through the conserved F or W. The D gene is left open where the match is weak. Clone sizes are given selectively: once, few, many, or a class where the clone is expanded.

J gene	clone size	V gene	D gene	CDR3 protein	CDR3 DNA
TRBJ1-5	NA	TRBV7-9	NA	CASSLGPGGNQPQHF	TGTGCCAGCAGCTTAGGACCAGGGGGCAATCAGCCCCAGCATTTT
TRBJ1-2	NA	TRBV3-1/TRBV3-2	NA	CASSQDRFRFNGYTF	TGTGCCAGCAGCCAAGATCGATTCAGGTTCAATGGCTACACCTTC
TRBJ1-2	NA	TRBV9	NA	CASTPGLTYGYTF	TGTGCCAGCACCCCGGGACTGACCTATGGCTACACCTTC
TRBJ2-2	NA	TRBV18	NA	CARLGDTGELFF	TGTGCCAGACTGGGCGACACCGGGGAGCTGTTTTTT
TRBJ2-5	NA	TRBV27	TRBD1	CASRPGTASSHQETQYF	TGTGCCAGTCGTCCTGGGACAGCTTCTTCTCACCAAGAGACCCAGTACTTC
TRBJ1-6	NA	TRBV2	NA	CASSEEWGVTYNSPLHF	TGTGCCAGCAGTGAAGAATGGGGGGTGACCTATAATTCACCCCTCCACTTT
TRBJ1-2	NA	TRBV12-3/TRBV12-4	NA	CASSFGSSSGYTF	TGTGCCAGCAGTTTCGGTTCTTCCTCTGGCTACACCTTC
TRBJ1-1	NA	TRBV27	NA	CASHPWPNTEAFF	TGTGCCAGTCACCCATGGCCGAACACTGAAGCTTTCTTT
TRBJ2-5	NA	TRBV3-1/TRBV3-2	TRBD2	CASSQSGAVGTWKTAQYF	TGTGCCAGCAGCCAAAGCGGGGCAGTGGGGACGTGGAAAACGGCCCAGTACTTC
TRBJ2-1	once	TRBV10-3	TRBD2	CATKQREGYNEQFF	TGTGCCACCAAACAGCGGGAGGGCTACAATGAGCAGTTCTTC
TRBJ1-6	few	TRBV25-1	TRBD1	CASSDNPGQGNSPLHF	TGTGCCAGCAGTGACAACCCGGGACAGGGGAATTCACCCCTCCACTTT
TRBJ2-4	NA	TRBV5-6	TRBD1	CASSPRGQNIQYF	TGTGCCAGCAGCCCGAGGGGACAGAACATTCAGTACTTC
TRBJ2-4	NA	TRBV5-6	NA	CASSGQSTKNIQYF	TGTGCCAGCAGTGGACAGTCGACCAAAAACATTCAGTACTTC
TRBJ1-4	NA	TRBV18	NA	CASSPPDSYNEKLFF	TGTGCCAGCTCACCACCCGACAGCTATAATGAAAAACTGTTTTTT
TRBJ2-2	NA	TRBV10-3	TRBD2	CAISGGSGGAKTGELFF	TGTGCCATCAGTGGTGGTAGCGGGGGGGCCAAGACCGGGGAGCTGTTTTTT
TRBJ1-4	NA	TRBV7-2	NA	CASSSPGGNEKLFF	TGTGCCAGCAGCTCTCCGGGGGGTAATGAAAAACTGTTTTTT
TRBJ1-5	NA	TRBV6-4	TRBD1	CASMPRPGQGANQPQHF	TGTGCCAGCATGCCCCGCCCGGGACAGGGGGCGAATCAGCCCCAGCATTTT
TRBJ2-5	NA	TRBV5-4	TRBD2	CASSLRSGRAETQYF	TGTGCCAGCAGCTTGCGTAGCGGGAGGGCGGAGACCCAGTACTTC
TRBJ1-2	NA	TRBV24-1	NA	CATSDPRNTNYGYTF	TGTGCCACCAGTGACCCAAGAAATACAAACTATGGCTACACCTTC
TRBJ1-6	NA	TRBV18	TRBD1	CASSHTLPGQGNNSPLHF	TGTGCCAGCTCACACACACTGCCCGGACAGGGGAATAATTCACCCCTCCACTTT
TRBJ2-1	NA	TRBV27	NA	CASSVVGLGYNEQFF	TGTGCCAGCAGTGTTGTAGGACTGGGTTACAATGAGCAGTTCTTC
TRBJ2-3	NA	TRBV30	TRBD2	CAWENSGGALGDTQYF	TGTGCCTGGGAAAATAGCGGGGGGGCCCTTGGAGATACGCAGTATTTT
TRBJ2-1	NA	TRBV3-1/TRBV3-2	TRBD2	CASSPTGLGEDNEQFF	TGTGCCAGCAGCCCCACTGGACTAGGGGAGGACAATGAGCAGTTCTTC
TRBJ1-1	NA	TRBV3-1/TRBV3-2	NA	CASTPRENTEAFF	TGTGCCAGCACCCCTCGGGAGAACACTGAAGCTTTCTTT
TRBJ2-1	NA	TRBV30	TRBD1	CAWGLGTGYNEQFF	TGTGCCTGGGGTCTCGGGACAGGATACAATGAGCAGTTCTTC
TRBJ2-3	NA	TRBV4-1	TRBD2	CASSQPLAGLSNTQYF	TGCGCCAGCAGCCAACCTTTAGCGGGGTTGTCAAATACGCAGTATTTT
TRBJ1-2	NA	TRBV7-6	NA	CASSLLGGGFGYTF	TGTGCCAGCAGCCTCCTCGGGGGGGGATTCGGCTACACCTTC
TRBJ1-1	NA	TRBV7-9	NA	CASSLGASKAFF	TGTGCCAGCAGCTTGGGGGCGTCTAAAGCTTTCTTT
TRBJ1-2	NA	TRBV7-2	TRBD1	CASSLGQGSLSYGYTF	TGTGCCAGCAGCTTAGGACAGGGATCACTATCCTATGGCTACACCTTC
TRBJ2-1	NA	TRBV7-2	NA	CASRQDTLLWGEQFF	TGTGCCAGCAGACAGGACACTTTACTCTGGGGTGAGCAGTTCTTC
TRBJ1-5	many	TRBV7-9	NA	CASSLQGGGNQPQHF	TGTGCCAGCAGTTTACAAGGGGGAGGCAATCAGCCCCAGCATTTT
TRBJ1-2	medium-sized	TRBV3-1/TRBV3-2	NA	CASSPKGFDYGYTF	TGTGCCAGCAGCCCAAAGGGGTTTGACTATGGCTACACCTTC
TRBJ2-1	NA	TRBV28	TRBD2	CASSPGLAGDNEQFF	TGTGCCAGCAGTCCGGGACTAGCGGGGGACAATGAGCAGTTCTTC
TRBJ1-2	NA	TRBV30	TRBD1	CAWWTGAYGYTF	TGTGCCTGGTGGACAGGGGCTTATGGCTACACCTTC